One and the same sample provided the 23 T cell receptor beta chains below, sequenced in a study of T cell repertoires in cytomegalovirus infection. The antigens of these receptors remain unknown. TCRdb used MiXCR to reprocess the reads, holding one entry per CDR3 protein. The sample carries hundreds of thousands of distinct CDR3 sequences, roughly 30% recorded once. The sample consisted of cultured CD8+ T cells from PBMCs, taken from culture after CMV antigen stimulation. The receptors were gathered from a human donor in good health (CMV status not recorded). Some clones in this sample may be carry-over from other donors' samples.

The DNA for the CDR3 is TGTGCCAGCAGTTCCCTTACAGGGGGCGAGGAGCCCCAGCATTTT. Encoded protein: CASSSLTGGEEPQHF. The chain uses TRBV12-3 or TRBV12-4 and TRBJ1-5; 9 bases agree with TRBD1. The CDR3 consists of 15 residues. After removal of 4 bases from V and 8 bases from J, the junction contained 9 bases not matched to a gene.

This chain connects TRBV5-6 to TRBJ2-5, with 9 bases aligning to TRBD1. This CDR3 contains 12 residues. Looked up from germline, CDR1 is SGHDT and CDR2 is YYEEEE. V was clipped by 4 bases and J by 9 bases; unmatched bases: 4. In DNA form, the CDR3 reads TGTGCCAGCAGCCCGGACAGGGGACCCCAGTACTTC. This translates into CASSPDRGPQYF.

The table lists this clonotype with many counts. The rearrangement links TRBV12-3 or TRBV12-4 to TRBJ2-2; TRBD1 or TRBD2 may be the D gene (5 bases each). The CDR3 totals 15 residues. The V and J ends lost 8 bases and 0 bases respectively, with 13 bases between them. The CDR3 loop is CASRLGPTNTGELFF. The CDR3 DNA is TGTGCCAGCCGATTGGGACCGACGAACACCGGGGAGCTGTTTTTT.

The J gene is TRBJ2-7, the V gene TRBV7-9; a weak D match, TRBD2 (5 bases). The length of the CDR3 is 14 residues. Germline CDR1 SEHNR, CDR2 FQNEAQ (reference sequence). Trimming removed 0 bases from V and 3 bases from J, with 9 bases in between. The CDR3 here is CASSLAEASYEQYV. The CDR3 DNA reads TGTGCCAGCAGCTTAGCGGAGGCCAGCTACGAGCAGTACGTC.

This chain connects TRBV15 to TRBJ1-5; no reliable D call. This CDR3 has 15 residues. Trimming removed 0 bases at V and 6 bases at J, with 12 bases between. Germline CDR1 and CDR2: LNHNV and YYDKDF (reference sequence). For the CDR3, the DNA is TGTGCCACCAGCAGAGATCTCGGGTCTGGTCAGCCCCAGCATTTT. Residues: CATSRDLGSGQPQHF.

In this sample, this clonotype turned up many times. The V call is TRBV7-8, the J call TRBJ2-7; no reliable D call. The CDR3 spans 12 residues. Looked up from germline, CDR1 is SGHVS and CDR2 is FQNEAQ. The V and J ends lost 1 base and 5 bases respectively, with 6 bases between them. The CDR3 sequence: CASSLGGHEQYF. CDR3 bases: TGTGCCAGCAGCTTAGGTGGCCACGAGCAGTACTTC.

Regarding this clonotype: A much larger clone differs from this one at a single base, so this may be a read error. The rearrangement links TRBV7-6 to TRBJ2-3; TRBD2 matches at 8 bases. This CDR3 spans 12 amino acids. Germline V gene lookup returns CDR1 SGHVS and CDR2 FNYEAQ. The CDR3 loop reads CANSPTGGPRYF. DNA for the CDR3: TGTGCCAACAGCCCTACGGGGGGGCCTAGGTATTTT.

The chain carries TRBV6-6 and TRBJ1-1; 7 bases align to TRBD1. Unmatched junction bases numbered 8, after V lost 0 bases and J lost 4 bases. Germline V gene data show CDR1 as MNHNY and CDR2 as SVGAGI (reference sequence). CDR3 length: 16 residues. The CDR3 DNA reads TGTGCCAGCAGTTACTCGAACCCTCAGGGGGGCACTGAAGCTTTCTTT. Translated: CASSYSNPQGGTEAFF.

This sequence joins TRBV6-2 or TRBV6-3 and TRBJ1-5; unclear D gene. The V gene lost 2 bases and the J gene lost 7 bases, with 12 bases spanning the gap. Germline V CDR1 and CDR2: MNHEY, SVGEGT. This CDR3 spans 14 amino acids. This CDR3 reads CASSYNRGNQPQHF. CDR3 in DNA: TGTGCCAGCAGTTACAACCGGGGAAACCAGCCCCAGCATTTT.

The chain uses TRBV10-3 and TRBJ1-2; possibly TRBD1 for D (6 bases). V lost 2 bases and J 7 bases, leaving 17 bases between the germline ends. Germline V gives CDR1 ENHRY, CDR2 SYGVKD. There are 15 residues in the CDR3. The CDR3 sequence is CAISEERGAVSGYTF. The CDR3 nucleotides read TGTGCCATCAGTGAGGAGAGGGGGGCCGTAAGTGGCTACACCTTC.

The gene calls are TRBV27 and TRBJ2-5; 7 positions match TRBD2. The V segment lost 4 bases and the J segment 5 bases; nucleotides outside the gene matches: 7. CDR1 is MNHEY, CDR2 SMNVEV, per germline (reference sequence). This CDR3 spans 14 amino acids. Here the CDR3 DNA reads TGTGCCAGCAGTTGGGGGGTAGCGGGCGAGACCCAGTACTTC. Encoded protein: CASSWGVAGETQYF.

This clonotype occurred many times. The genes are TRBV28 and TRBJ1-1; tentatively, D is TRBD1 (5 bases). V shed 3 bases and J shed 4 bases, with 9 bases lying between them. The CDR3 has 13 residues. The germline gives CDR1 MDHEN, CDR2 SYDVKM. The CDR3 loop reads CASSFGGLTEAFF. CDR3 sequence (DNA): TGTGCCAGCAGTTTTGGGGGTCTCACTGAAGCTTTCTTT.

The sample holds a few counts of this clonotype. The genes are TRBV7-3 and TRBJ2-2, with 13 bases lining up with TRBD2. The CDR3 has 17 amino acids. Germline V gene sequence: CDR1 SGHTA, CDR2 FQGTGA. V lost 3 bases to trimming and J lost 8 bases; unmatched junction nucleotides: 9. In DNA, the CDR3 is TGTGCCAGCAGCTTTCGACTAGCGGGGGGCTACTCAGGGGAGCTGTTTTTT. The encoded protein is CASSFRLAGGYSGELFF. The variable domain in full, with the rest retrieved from reference TRBV7-3 and TRBJ2-2, is GAGVSQTPSNKVTEKGKYVELRCDPISGHTALYWYRQSLGQGPEFLIYFQGTGAADDSGLPNDRFFAVRPEGSVSTLKIQRTERGDSAVYLCASSFRLAGGYSGELFFGEGSRLTVL.

The CDR3 reads CASNLGKKNTGELFF. The CDR3 nucleotides are TGTGCCAGCAACCTTGGGAAGAAGAACACCGGGGAGCTGTTTTTT. The chain has TRBV9 and TRBJ2-2; D unresolved. V lost 6 bases and J 1 base, leaving 13 bases between the germline ends. The CDR3 runs to 15 residues. Germline CDR1 and CDR2: SGDLS and YYNGEE.

This rearrangement joins TRBV7-9 to TRBJ2-3, with TRBD2 identical over 13 bases. From germline, CDR1 is SEHNR and CDR2 FQNEAQ (reference sequence). CDR3 size: 17 residues. With 10 bases clipped from V and 3 bases from J, the junction kept 13 bases outside the gene matches. The CDR3 loop reads CAKTGLAGLNETDTQYF. In DNA, the CDR3 is TGTGCCAAGACGGGACTAGCGGGGCTGAACGAAACAGATACGCAGTATTTT.

This clonotype was detected a few times. The rearrangement joins TRBV20-1 to TRBJ2-1; 10 bases align to TRBD1. CDR1 DFQATT and CDR2 SNEGSKA come from the germline V gene (reference sequence). The junction had 6 bases not matched to a gene; V was cut back by 1 base and J by 3 bases. The CDR3 runs 16 residues. CDR3 bases: TGCAGTGCTAGAGTGCCCGGGACAGGGGTCTACAATGAGCAGTTCTTC. Residues: CSARVPGTGVYNEQFF.

This clonotype turned up a few times. The genes are TRBV6-5 and TRBJ2-7, with D maybe TRBD1 (5 bases). Germline CDR1 is MNHEY and CDR2 is SVGAGI. Between the trimmed V and J ends, which lost 5 bases and 1 base, there was a span of 12 bases. CDR3 length equals 14 residues. The CDR3 nucleotides are TGTGCCAGCAGTCTGCAGGGTTCGTCCTACGAGCAGTACTTC. Its translation: CASSLQGSSYEQYF.

This rearrangement joins TRBV5-4 to TRBJ2-2; the match to TRBD2 covers 7 bases. There are 16 residues in the CDR3. J lost 5 bases, V lost 4 bases, and 11 bases had no gene match. The germline V gene has CDR1 SGHNT and CDR2 YYREEE (reference sequence). CDR3 amino acids: CASSPPGGRGTGELFF. The CDR3 bases are TGTGCCAGCAGCCCCCCGGGGGGAAGGGGTACCGGGGAGCTGTTTTTT.

The rearrangement joins TRBV7-6 to TRBJ2-7, with 11 bases lining up with TRBD2. Germline trimming cut 2 bases from V and 5 bases from J; bases unmatched to any gene: 8. CDR1 and CDR2 from the germline V gene are SGHVS and FNYEAQ. CDR3 length: 16 amino acids. CDR3 amino acids: CASSLLVAGGFDEQYF. The CDR3 region has the DNA TGTGCCAGCAGCTTACTGGTAGCGGGGGGGTTTGACGAGCAGTACTTC.

The chain carries TRBV6-8 and TRBJ2-1; 14 nucleotides align to TRBD2. V shed 6 bases and J 7 bases; nucleotides not matched to a gene: 8. CDR1 is MNHGY, CDR2 SAAAGT, per germline. There are 16 residues in the CDR3. The CDR3 nucleotides are TGTGCCAGCAGCCAGGGACTAGCGGGGGACCAAAATGAGCAGTTCTTC. Its translation is CASSQGLAGDQNEQFF.

The chain uses TRBV6-5 and TRBJ2-5, with TRBD1 matching 8 bases. J was trimmed by 4 bases and V by 6 bases; bases with no gene match: 10. This CDR3 is built from 15 residues. Per germline, CDR1 MNHEY and CDR2 SVGAGI. In DNA, the CDR3 is TGTGCCAGCAGAGGGGCCCCGGGGACAGGAGAGACCCAGTACTTC. It is translated as CASRGAPGTGETQYF.

The chain carries TRBV6-6 and TRBJ2-5; no reliable D call. CDR1 MNHNY and CDR2 SVGAGI come from the germline V gene (reference sequence). The CDR3 has 15 residues. The germline V and J ends were trimmed by 2 bases and 2 bases, with 12 bases remaining between them. The CDR3 DNA follows: TGTGCCAGCAGTTACCATGGGTCTCCACAAGAGACCCAGTACTTC. It codes for CASSYHGSPQETQYF.

The chain recombines TRBV9 with TRBJ1-2; 7 bases are a match to TRBD1. The CDR3 has 15 amino acids. The V segment lost 4 bases and the J segment 5 bases; nucleotides outside the gene matches: 11. Per the germline V gene, CDR1 is SGDLS and CDR2 is YYNGEE. CDR3 nucleotides: TGTGCCAGCAGCTCACCCCGGACAGGATCGTATGGCTACACCTTC. This encodes CASSSPRTGSYGYTF. The variable domain in full, with the rest retrieved from reference TRBV9 and TRBJ1-2, is DSGVTQTPKHLITATGQRVTLRCSPRSGDLSVYWYQQSLDQGLQFLIQYYNGEERAKGNILERFSAQQFPDLHSELNLSSLELGDSALYFCASSSPRTGSYGYTFGSGTRLTVV.